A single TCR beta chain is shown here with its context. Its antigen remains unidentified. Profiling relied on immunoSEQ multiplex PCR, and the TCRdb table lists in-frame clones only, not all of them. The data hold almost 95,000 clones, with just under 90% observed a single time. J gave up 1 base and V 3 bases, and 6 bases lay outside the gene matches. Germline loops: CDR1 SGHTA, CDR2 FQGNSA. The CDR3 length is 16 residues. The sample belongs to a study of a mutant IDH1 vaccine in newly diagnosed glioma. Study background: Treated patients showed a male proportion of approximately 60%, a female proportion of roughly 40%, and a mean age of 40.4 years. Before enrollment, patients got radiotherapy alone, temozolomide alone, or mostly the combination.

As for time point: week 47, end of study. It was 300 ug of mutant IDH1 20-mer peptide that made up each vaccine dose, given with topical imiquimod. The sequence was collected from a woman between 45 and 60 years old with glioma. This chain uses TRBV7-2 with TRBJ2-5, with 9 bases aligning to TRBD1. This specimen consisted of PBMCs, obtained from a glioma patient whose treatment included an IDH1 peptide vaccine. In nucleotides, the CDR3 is TGTGCCAGCAGCTTGGGGGGACAGGGCCCCCAAGAGACCCAGTACTTC. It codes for CASSLGGQGPQETQYF.